The 15 T cell receptor beta chains given below trace back to one sample, sequenced in a study of blood T cell repertoires in COVID-19. Produced via immunoSEQ multiplex PCR; TCRdb's table is partial and in-frame only. The sample gives approximately 210,000 clones, almost 85% of which show up once; about 5.1% is in the top ten. Material: peripheral blood. The receptors were sampled from a woman aged 65 to 85 with active or convalescent COVID-19.

The J gene is TRBJ2-7, the V gene TRBV30, with a tentative D call TRBD1 (5 bases). In germline, CDR1 is GTSNPN, CDR2 SVGIG (reference sequence). V lost 8 bases, J lost 3 bases, and 14 bases lay in between. The CDR3 length is 12 residues. The CDR3 DNA reads TGTGCCCATTCCCAGGGATTCTACGAGCAGTACTTC. This gives the protein CAHSQGFYEQYF.

The V gene is TRBV27, the J gene TRBJ1-2; the D is unclear. The germline CDR1 and CDR2 sequences are MNHEY and SMNVEV (reference sequence). V was trimmed by 5 bases and J by 1 base, leaving 5 bases between them. The CDR3 extends over 12 amino acids. This CDR3 reads CASSPYNYGYTF. As DNA, the CDR3 is TGTGCCAGCAGTCCCTATAACTATGGCTACACCTTC.

This sequence joins TRBV5-1 and TRBJ2-5, with 11 bases identical to TRBD1. This CDR3 region has 15 residues. Germline loops: CDR1 SGHRS, CDR2 YFSETQ. V trimming: 4 bases; J trimming: 2 bases; junction bases outside the gene matches: 4. CDR3 in DNA: TGCGCCAGCAGCGCCGGGACAGGGGGACAAGAGACCCAGTACTTC. It is translated as CASSAGTGGQETQYF.

The J gene is TRBJ1-2, the V gene TRBV2, with D uncertain. Germline V gene lookup returns CDR1 SNHLY and CDR2 FYNNEI. V was shortened by 5 bases and J by 3 bases, with 7 bases between the two germline ends. The CDR3 has 12 residues. The CDR3 spells CASSSTYYGYTF. CDR3 nucleotide sequence: TGTGCCAGCAGTTCCACTTACTATGGCTACACCTTC.

This clone was seen at least ten times. The chain has TRBV20-1 and TRBJ2-3, with D unresolved. Germline CDR1 and CDR2: DFQATT and SNEGSKA (reference sequence). The CDR3 has 11 amino acids. The V end lost 6 bases, the J end lost 5 bases, and 9 bases lay between the germline ends. DNA of the CDR3: TGCAGTGCCGAGTCGGGAGATACGCAGTATTTT. Its protein is CSAESGDTQYF.

The CDR3 spells CASSPAGSNEQFF. The CDR3 region has the DNA TGTGCCAGCAGCCCTGCCGGGTCCAATGAGCAGTTCTTC. The chain employs TRBV5-8 and TRBJ2-1; no clear D gene. From germline, CDR1 is SGHTS and CDR2 YDEGEE. CDR3 size: 13 residues. V was cut by 4 bases and J by 6 bases, with 11 bases left in between.

CDR3 loop: CASSSGTGGSYEQYF. The CDR3 DNA reads TGTGCCAGTAGCTCTGGGACAGGGGGCTCCTACGAGCAGTACTTC. This rearrangement joins TRBV19 to TRBJ2-7, with 11 positions matching TRBD1. Germline loops: CDR1 LNHDA, CDR2 SQIVND (reference sequence). This CDR3 spans 15 amino acids. V was clipped by 6 bases and J by 0 bases; unmatched bases: 4.

The chain joins TRBV19 to TRBJ1-1; 9 bases are a match to TRBD1. After removal of 3 bases from V and 5 bases from J, the junction contained 16 bases not matched to a gene. CDR3 length: 18 amino acids. Germline loops: CDR1 LNHDA, CDR2 SQIVND (reference sequence). This CDR3 is CASSMEGQGEPHGTEAFF. The CDR3 nucleotides are TGTGCCAGTAGTATGGAGGGACAGGGAGAACCCCACGGGACTGAAGCTTTCTTT.

The genes are TRBV4-1 and TRBJ2-7; 8 bases fit TRBD1. V was clipped by 4 bases and J by 3 bases; unmatched bases: 5. Germline CDR1 is MGHRA and CDR2 is YSYEKL. CDR3 length: 14 amino acids. For the CDR3, the DNA is TGCGCCAGCAGCCGACCGGGACAGGACTACGAGCAGTACTTC. This translates into CASSRPGQDYEQYF.

This chain joins TRBV18 and TRBJ1-1; D remains unclear. The CDR3 is 12 residues long. CDR1 is KGHSH, CDR2 LQKENI, per germline. The V end lost 5 bases, the J end lost 0 bases, and 4 bases lay between the germline ends. CDR3: CASSSVNTEAFF. The CDR3 DNA reads TGTGCCAGCTCATCCGTGAACACTGAAGCTTTCTTT.

Concerning this clone itself: The germline gene is not matched at one end of the junction; a read error may be the cause. The rearrangement joins TRBV4-2 to TRBJ2-2; tentatively, D is TRBD2 (5 bases). CDR3 length: 17 amino acids. Germline assignment: CDR1 LGHNA and CDR2 YNFKEQ. The CDR3 sequence is CASSEDLLIGNPGELFF. The DNA for the CDR3 is TGTGCCAGCAGCGAAGATCTGCTGATCGGGAACCCCGGGGAGCTGTTTTTT.

The chain has TRBV19 and TRBJ2-5, with 8 positions matching TRBD1. Germline loops: CDR1 LNHDA, CDR2 SQIVND (reference sequence). Trimming removed 2 bases from V and 4 bases from J; junction bases left unmatched: 6. This CDR3 contains 15 residues. The CDR3 reads CASSIIQGVGETQYF. The CDR3 DNA reads as TGTGCCAGTAGTATAATACAGGGGGTTGGAGAGACCCAGTACTTC.

This clone has just one count. The V call is TRBV7-9, the J call TRBJ1-1; 10 bases are shared with TRBD1. J lost 2 bases, V lost 5 bases, and 8 bases had no gene match. This CDR3 region has 16 residues. CDR1 is SEHNR, CDR2 FQNEAQ, per germline (reference sequence). This CDR3 is CASSRQGAMGNTEAFF. In DNA, the CDR3 is TGTGCCAGCAGCCGACAGGGGGCTATGGGTAACACTGAAGCTTTCTTT.

CDR3 protein: CATSPGGVGPLHF. The CDR3 nucleotides are TGTGCCACCTCTCCAGGGGGCGTAGGACCCCTCCACTTT. The rearrangement links TRBV27 to TRBJ1-6, with 8 bases matching TRBD1. The CDR3 loop spans 13 amino acids. CDR1 and CDR2 (germline): MNHEY, SMNVEV (reference sequence). The V gene end was trimmed by 10 bases and the J gene end by 12 bases; junction bases not matched to a gene: 11.

This chain links TRBV7-9 with TRBJ2-7; 12 nucleotides align to TRBD2. Germline trimming cut 5 bases from V and 3 bases from J; bases unmatched to any gene: 14. Germline V gene data show CDR1 as SEHNR and CDR2 as FQNEAQ (reference sequence). The CDR3 sequence is 18 residues long. This CDR3 is CASSRTGLAGGRDYEQYF. CDR3 DNA sequence: TGTGCCAGCAGCCGAACGGGGCTAGCGGGAGGGCGGGACTACGAGCAGTACTTC. The entire variable domain, with the rest obtained from reference TRBV7-9 and TRBJ2-7, is as follows: DTGVSQNPRHKITKRGQNVTFRCDPISEHNRLYWYRQTLGQGPEFLTYFQNEAQLEKSRLLSDRFSAERPKGSFSTLEIQRTEQGDSAMYLCASSRTGLAGGRDYEQYFGPGTRLTVT.